Detailed here is one T cell receptor (beta chain). No antigen is known for it. The PCR made use of 60 Vbeta and 13 Jbeta primers. The table came from immunoSEQ multiplex PCR; TCRdb's copy has only in-frame clones and leaves some out. Seen here are about 100,000 clones, roughly 79% observed once, and the top ten hold around 4.2%. V was cut by 0 bases and J by 6 bases, with 8 bases left in between. The CDR3 has 12 amino acids. Germline V gene sequence: CDR1 GTSNPN, CDR2 SVGIG (reference sequence). These data come from a study of cytomegalovirus exposure and HLA in healthy donors. Whole-study results and caveats: Analysis performed later showed TCR beta chains linked to HLA being more clonally expanded than equally common others. Some highly shared sequence variants likely arose as a pipeline artifact. Researchers reported that a few CMV-associated chains were confirmed in vitro as CMV antigen-specific.

While unrecorded immune exposures were likely, the donors were nominally healthy when sampled. The chain couples TRBV30 to TRBJ1-1; D not resolved. This sequence originates from a woman aged 65 to 85 in good health and CMV-seropositive. Sequencing was done on a sample of PBMCs. In DNA form, the CDR3 reads TGTGCCTGGAGTGTACTGAGGGCTGAAGCTTTCTTT. Translating it yields CAWSVLRAEAFF.